This T cell receptor (beta chain) appears in the sequencing data of a study of beta chain features in type 1 diabetes. At the level of the study: All of the samples together had approximately 100,000,000 sorted cells examined. Notes on the study in general: Shorter TCRB CDR3s, moderately but significantly so, marked every one of the four CD4+ subsets in Type 1 diabetes patients. Whether HLA type affects TCRB rearrangement stayed undetermined in the present work.

Central memory, naive, regulatory and stem cell-like memory CD4+ cells were sorted by CD45RO/CCR7/CD25/CD127/CD95/CD27. This CDR3 region has 14 residues. V shed 8 bases and J 5 bases; nucleotides not matched to a gene: 9. Germline V lookup: CDR1 MDHEN, CDR2 SYDVKM. A few counts support this clone. Its matching antigen is unknown. The entirety of the isolated RNA underwent reverse transcription, so expressed TCRB transcripts were sequenced. Here immunoSEQ multiplex PCR was the method, and the copy in TCRdb shows in-frame clones only, minus some. The repertoire holds hundreds of thousands of clones, with around an eighth as singletons.

What was sequenced was naive CD4+ T cells from blood. The chain has TRBV28 and TRBJ2-1; TRBD2 matches at 7 bases. This clonotype originated in a man between 18 and 35 years old with type 1 diabetes. The CDR3 sequence is CASGRRELDNEQFF. The CDR3 DNA sequence: TGTGCCAGCGGGAGGCGGGAGTTGGACAATGAGCAGTTCTTC. Full variable domain (remainder filled in from reference TRBV28 and TRBJ2-1): DVKVTQSSRYLVKRTGEKVFLECVQDMDHENMFWYRQDPGLGLRLIYFSYDVKMKEKGDIPEGYSVSREKKERFSLILESASTNQTSMYLCASGRRELDNEQFFGPGTRLTVL.